This entry lists 27 T cell receptor beta chains sequenced from one sample in a study of cytomegalovirus exposure and HLA in healthy donors. Vbeta (60) and Jbeta (13) primers were used in the PCR. TCRdb's copy holds only in-frame clones and misses some; the assay was immunoSEQ multiplex PCR. The data contain 150,000 to 200,000 clones, approximately 59% of them singletons. Sequencing was done on a sample of PBMCs. The origin of the receptors is a man in his forties or fifties in good health and CMV-seronegative.

This clone was counted once. The chain has TRBV5-1 and TRBJ2-1, with TRBD2 matching 13 bases. V lost 4 bases to trimming and J lost 5 bases; unmatched junction nucleotides: 3. The CDR3 has 15 residues. CDR1 and CDR2 (germline): SGHRS, YFSETQ. The CDR3 sequence: CASSSGTSGDNEQFF. The DNA of the CDR3 is TGCGCCAGCAGCAGCGGGACTAGCGGGGACAATGAGCAGTTCTTC.

This clone was picked up many times. The chain couples TRBV4-2 to TRBJ1-4, with 7 bases aligning to TRBD1. The CDR3 spans 14 residues. The trim removed 0 bases at V and 8 bases at J, leaving 3 bases unmatched. Per the germline V gene, CDR1 is LGHNA and CDR2 is YNFKEQ. In DNA, the CDR3 is TGTGCCAGCAGCCAAGATCACAGGGGCGAAAAACTGTTTTTT. Protein product: CASSQDHRGEKLFF.

The chain recombines TRBV5-1 with TRBJ2-3, with D maybe TRBD2 (6 bases). Germline values: CDR1 SGHRS, CDR2 YFSETQ. V lost 2 bases and J 2 bases, leaving 12 bases between the germline ends. The CDR3 sequence is 15 residues long. This CDR3 reads CASSFIRGNTDTQYF. The CDR3 DNA follows: TGCGCCAGCAGCTTCATTCGGGGGAACACAGATACGCAGTATTTT.

CDR3: CASRDMGRNTDTQYF. CDR3 coding DNA: TGTGCCAGCAGGGACATGGGCAGAAACACAGATACGCAGTATTTT. The chain has TRBV6-6 and TRBJ2-3; D might be TRBD1 (5 bases). Germline V gene lookup returns CDR1 MNHNY and CDR2 SVGAGI (reference sequence). V dropped 6 bases and J dropped 2 bases, with 15 bases sitting between them. The CDR3 runs to 15 residues.

The rearrangement links TRBV20-1 to TRBJ2-7; D call uncertain. Germline CDR1 DFQATT, CDR2 SNEGSKA (reference sequence). There are 11 residues in the CDR3. Trimming left V 4 bases short and J 6 bases short, with 10 bases between. The CDR3 nucleotides read TGCAGTGCTAATCGCGGATTCGAGCAGTACTTC. It is translated as CSANRGFEQYF.

The chain couples TRBV15 to TRBJ2-3; D not certain. The CDR3 totals 15 residues. Trimming stripped 1 base from V and 2 bases from J, with 10 bases between. In germline, CDR1 is LNHNV, CDR2 YYDKDF (reference sequence). The CDR3 spells CATSRARFFTDTQYF. DNA for the CDR3: TGTGCCACCAGCAGAGCCAGGTTTTTCACAGATACGCAGTATTTT.

The chain is built from TRBV2 and TRBJ2-7; TRBD1 matches at 9 bases. This CDR3 has 13 amino acids. Germline V gives CDR1 SNHLY, CDR2 FYNNEI. The junction had 8 bases not matched to a gene; V was cut back by 10 bases and J by 4 bases. The CDR3 nucleotides read TGTGCCACCGCGGGGACAGGGCCATACGAGCAGTACTTC. This encodes CATAGTGPYEQYF.

The V and J genes are TRBV7-2 and TRBJ1-1, with 7 bases fitting TRBD1. The ends lost 5 bases at V and 1 base at J; junction bases unmatched: 4. Per germline, CDR1 SGHTA and CDR2 FQGNSA. This CDR3 comprises 14 residues. The CDR3 DNA reads as TGTGCCAGCAGCCGGGACAGATCGAACACTGAAGCTTTCTTT. Translated, it gives CASSRDRSNTEAFF.

The chain couples TRBV2 to TRBJ1-2, with a tentative D call TRBD1 (5 bases). Germline V lookup: CDR1 SNHLY, CDR2 FYNNEI. V was shortened by 1 base and J by 0 bases, with 6 bases between the two germline ends. This CDR3 has 14 residues. CDR3 coding DNA: TGTGCCAGCAGTGAAGGGACACCTAACTATGGCTACACCTTC. Amino acids: CASSEGTPNYGYTF.

The chain employs TRBV13 and TRBJ1-2; D not resolved. This CDR3 has 13 amino acids. Trimming removed 3 bases from V and 7 bases from J, with 12 bases in between. Looked up from germline, CDR1 is PRHDT and CDR2 is FYEKMQ (reference sequence). Here the CDR3 reads CASSFLRVAGYTF. The CDR3 DNA reads TGTGCCAGCAGCTTTTTACGGGTGGCTGGCTACACCTTC.

J is TRBJ2-3 and V is TRBV9, with D possibly being TRBD1 (6 bases). The CDR3 contains 17 residues. Trimming left V 0 bases short and J 4 bases short, with 18 bases between. CDR1 and CDR2 (germline): SGDLS, YYNGEE. CDR3 sequence reads: CASSVAAGALQADTQYF. In nucleotides, the CDR3 is TGTGCCAGCAGCGTAGCAGCAGGGGCGCTCCAAGCAGATACGCAGTATTTT.

Only a few counts were recorded for this clone. The chain recombines TRBV5-4 with TRBJ2-5; 8 bases line up with TRBD2. This CDR3 region has 15 residues. V shed 4 bases, J shed 5 bases, and the junction held 10 bases outside the gene matches. Germline-derived CDR1 and CDR2 are SGHNT and YYREEE (reference sequence). The CDR3 region is CASSGSGRRQETQYF. CDR3 DNA sequence: TGTGCCAGCAGCGGGAGCGGGAGAAGGCAGGAGACCCAGTACTTC. Full variable domain (outside the CDR3, taken from reference TRBV5-4 and TRBJ2-5): ETGVTQSPTHLIKTRGQQVTLRCSSQSGHNTVSWYQQALGQGPQFIFQYYREEENGRGNFPPRFSGLQFPNYSSELNVNALELDDSALYLCASSGSGRRQETQYFGPGTRLLVL.

The rearrangement joins TRBV4-2 to TRBJ2-7, with D possibly matching TRBD1 (6 bases). Deletions cut 3 bases from V and 1 base from J, with 13 bases between. CDR1 LGHNA and CDR2 YNFKEQ come from the germline V gene. CDR3 length equals 15 residues. This CDR3 is CASSHLSGASYEQYF. The CDR3 DNA is TGTGCCAGCAGCCACCTCTCAGGGGCATCCTACGAGCAGTACTTC.

This clone was found once. The junction departs from the called germline gene at one end, perhaps through a read error. The same CDR3 arises from other DNA sequences in this sample as well. The chain combines TRBV6-1 with TRBJ2-5; D perhaps matches TRBD2 (7 bases). CDR3 length: 16 amino acids. Germline V gene lookup returns CDR1 MNHNS and CDR2 SASEGT. The CDR3 bases are TGTGCCAGTAGTGAAGTCGGAGGGAGGGGGGGAGAGACCCAGTACTTC. Translating gives CASSEVGGRGGETQYF.

The chain uses TRBV11-3 and TRBJ2-1; 7 bases agree with TRBD2. The V gene end was trimmed by 3 bases and the J gene end by 9 bases; junction bases not matched to a gene: 11. The CDR3 consists of 15 residues. The germline gives CDR1 SGHNT, CDR2 YENEEA. This CDR3 is CASSLRTRGSSEQFF. The CDR3 nucleotides read TGTGCCAGCAGCTTGAGGACTAGGGGTTCCAGTGAGCAGTTCTTC.

The V gene is TRBV27, the J gene TRBJ2-5; TRBD2 matches 7 bases. This CDR3 region has 15 residues. Germline loops: CDR1 MNHEY, CDR2 SMNVEV (reference sequence). V shed 2 bases and J 3 bases; nucleotides not matched to a gene: 6. CDR3 DNA: TGTGCCAGCAGTTTAGCGGGAGTTGGAAAAGAGACCCAGTACTTC. Translated: CASSLAGVGKETQYF.

The chain has TRBV30 and TRBJ2-1, with a weak D call TRBD2 (5 bases). The germline gives CDR1 GTSNPN, CDR2 SVGIG (reference sequence). With 5 bases removed from V and 0 bases from J, the gap between germline ends came to 11 bases. This CDR3 is 14 amino acids long. The CDR3 spells CAWAIASSYNEQFF. In DNA form, the CDR3 reads TGTGCCTGGGCGATAGCGAGCTCCTACAATGAGCAGTTCTTC.

The gene calls are TRBV6-5 and TRBJ1-2; no clear D gene. Between the trimmed V and J ends, which lost 5 bases and 7 bases, there was a span of 17 bases. The germline V gene has CDR1 MNHEY and CDR2 SVGAGI. The CDR3 runs to 14 residues. CDR3 bases: TGTGCCAGCAGTGAACGGCTGGGTCGGAGTGGCTACACCTTC. Its translation is CASSERLGRSGYTF.

The chain joins TRBV9 to TRBJ2-1; a weak D match, TRBD1 (7 bases). V lost 3 bases, J lost 5 bases, and 15 bases lay in between. Per the germline V gene, CDR1 is SGDLS and CDR2 is YYNGEE. CDR3 length equals 15 residues. CDR3 sequence: CASSASSGGNNEQFF. CDR3 DNA sequence: TGTGCCAGCAGCGCATCCTCAGGGGGGAACAATGAGCAGTTCTTC.

The V and J genes are TRBV27 and TRBJ1-5; 8 bases are a match to TRBD1. Germline CDR1 MNHEY, CDR2 SMNVEV (reference sequence). The junction had 3 bases not matched to a gene; V was cut back by 5 bases and J by 6 bases. The CDR3 spans 13 residues. The CDR3 DNA is TGTGCCAGCAGTATCACAGGGGGTCAGCCCCAGCATTTT. This sequence encodes CASSITGGQPQHF.

J is TRBJ2-7 and V is TRBV11-2; D may be TRBD1 (6 bases). The V and J ends lost 5 bases and 4 bases respectively, with 9 bases between them. This CDR3 contains 12 residues. Looked up from germline, CDR1 is SGHAT and CDR2 is FQNNGV. The CDR3 DNA reads TGTGCCAGCAGCGCAAGGGGGTACGAGCAGTACTTC. It is translated as CASSARGYEQYF.

The chain uses TRBV18 and TRBJ1-2, with a weak D call TRBD1 (6 bases). CDR3 length: 14 amino acids. The V end lost 0 bases, the J end lost 3 bases, and 8 bases lay between the germline ends. The germline CDR1 and CDR2 sequences are KGHSH and LQKENI. The CDR3 loop is CASSPPGADYGYTF. The CDR3 coding sequence is TGTGCCAGCTCACCACCGGGGGCGGACTATGGCTACACCTTC.

The rearrangement joins TRBV6-1 to TRBJ2-5; 7 bases fit TRBD2. The junction had 8 bases not matched to a gene; V was cut back by 5 bases and J by 5 bases. This CDR3 has 14 amino acids. In germline, CDR1 is MNHNS, CDR2 SASEGT. CDR3 in DNA: TGTGCCAGCAGTCCAGCGGGGATCGGGGAGACCCAGTACTTC. This encodes CASSPAGIGETQYF.

The V and J genes are TRBV7-9 and TRBJ1-4; D ambiguous. The CDR3 has 14 amino acids. From germline, CDR1 is SEHNR and CDR2 FQNEAQ (reference sequence). The V end was cut by 5 bases, the J end by 7 bases, with 14 bases between. CDR3 sequence reads: CASSEAELGEKLFF. Written as DNA, the CDR3 is TGTGCCAGCAGCGAGGCAGAGTTGGGTGAAAAACTGTTTTTT.

The V call is TRBV7-8, the J call TRBJ2-1; TRBD1 aligns across 10 bases. This CDR3 contains 17 residues. The V and J ends lost 1 base and 7 bases, in that order; junction bases with no gene match: 10. The V gene's germline CDR1 is SGHVS and CDR2 FQNEAQ. DNA of the CDR3: TGTGCCAGCAGCTTAGACCTGCCGGGACAGGGGTGGAATGAGCAGTTCTTC. Its protein is CASSLDLPGQGWNEQFF.

The chain couples TRBV12-5 to TRBJ1-1; D possibly corresponds to TRBD1 (5 bases). The CDR3 length is 13 residues. The germline CDR1 and CDR2 sequences are LGHNT and FRNRAP. Between the trimmed V and J ends, which lost 7 bases and 0 bases, there was a span of 9 bases. CDR3 loop: CASVETVNTEAFF. CDR3 DNA sequence: TGTGCTAGTGTCGAGACAGTGAACACTGAAGCTTTCTTT.

Concerning this clone itself: Other DNA sequences from this sample encode an identical CDR3 as well. The chain is built from TRBV27 and TRBJ2-7; TRBD2 might be the D (6 bases). The V end was cut by 5 bases, the J end by 3 bases, with 11 bases between. Germline V gives CDR1 MNHEY, CDR2 SMNVEV (reference sequence). The CDR3 is 13 amino acids. Here the CDR3 DNA reads TGTGCCAGCAGTCGGGGGTCAAGCTACGAGCAGTACTTC. This codes for CASSRGSSYEQYF.